Listed here is a single T cell receptor beta chain. The antigen is undetermined. The CDR3 loop spans 15 amino acids. CDR1 SGHNT and CDR2 YYREEE come from the germline V gene (reference sequence). V lost 4 bases, J lost 6 bases, and 13 bases stayed unmatched. The sample belongs to a study of cytomegalovirus exposure and HLA in healthy donors. Study background: Findings of an earlier analysis included about 100 million unique TCR beta sequences from some 200 million T cells. General study results and limits: A likely sequencing artifact accounted for one observed cluster of highly shared sequence variants. With DRB1 most and HLA-C fewest, TCR association rates differed between HLA loci in a later analysis.

The PCR contained 60 Vbeta and 13 Jbeta primers. TCRdb's copy holds only in-frame clones and misses some; the assay was immunoSEQ multiplex PCR. The sample shows 95,000 to 150,000 clones, over 60% of them seen only once. The chain joins TRBV5-4 to TRBJ2-7; TRBD1 agrees at 7 bases. This TCR was recovered from a man aged 18 to 29 in good health and CMV-seronegative. Input material: PBMCs. CDR3 sequence (DNA): TGTGCCAGCAGCCAATTTCGGACAGGTAGTAGCGAGCAGTACTTC. It codes for CASSQFRTGSSEQYF.